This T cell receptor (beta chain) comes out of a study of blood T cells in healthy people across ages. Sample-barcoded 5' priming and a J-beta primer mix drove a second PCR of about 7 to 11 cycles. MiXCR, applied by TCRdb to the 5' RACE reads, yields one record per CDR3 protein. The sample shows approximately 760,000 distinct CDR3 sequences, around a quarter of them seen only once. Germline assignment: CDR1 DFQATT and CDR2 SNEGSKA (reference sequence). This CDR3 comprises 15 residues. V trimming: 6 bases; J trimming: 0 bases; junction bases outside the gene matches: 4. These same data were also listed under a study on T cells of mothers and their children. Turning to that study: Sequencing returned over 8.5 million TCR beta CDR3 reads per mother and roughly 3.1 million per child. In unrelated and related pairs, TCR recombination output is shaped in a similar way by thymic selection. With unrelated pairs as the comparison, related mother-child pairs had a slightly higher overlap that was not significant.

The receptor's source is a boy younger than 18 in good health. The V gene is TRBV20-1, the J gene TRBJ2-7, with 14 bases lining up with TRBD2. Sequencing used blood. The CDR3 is CSARLAGGLSYEQYF. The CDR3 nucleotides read TGCAGTGCCAGACTAGCGGGAGGGCTCTCCTACGAGCAGTACTTC.